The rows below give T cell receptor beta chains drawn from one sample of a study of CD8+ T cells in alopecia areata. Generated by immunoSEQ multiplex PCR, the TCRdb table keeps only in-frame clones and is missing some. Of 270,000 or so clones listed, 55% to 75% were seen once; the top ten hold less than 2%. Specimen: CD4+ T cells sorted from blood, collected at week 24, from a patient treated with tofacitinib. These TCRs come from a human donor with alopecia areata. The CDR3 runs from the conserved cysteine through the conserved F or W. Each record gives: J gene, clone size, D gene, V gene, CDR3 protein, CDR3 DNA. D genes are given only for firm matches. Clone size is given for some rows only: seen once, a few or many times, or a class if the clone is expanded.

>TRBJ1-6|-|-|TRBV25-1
CASSESHLNSPLHF
TGTGCCAGCAGTGAATCCCATCTGAATTCACCCCTCCACTTT
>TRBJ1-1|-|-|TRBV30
CAWSRRVMNTEAFF
TGTGCCTGGAGTCGCAGGGTGATGAACACTGAAGCTTTCTTT
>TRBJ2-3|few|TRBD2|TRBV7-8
CASSLVIGLASTDTQYF
TGTGCCAGCAGCTTAGTGATCGGACTAGCGAGTACAGATACGCAGTATTTT
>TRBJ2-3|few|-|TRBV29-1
CSVRGITTDTQYF
TGCAGCGTTAGGGGGATTACAACAGATACGCAGTATTTT
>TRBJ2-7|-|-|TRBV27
CARLNGARGEQYF
TGTGCCCGTCTAAACGGGGCGAGAGGCGAGCAGTACTTC
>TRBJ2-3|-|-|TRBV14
CASSQEAGADTQYF
TGTGCCAGCAGCCAAGAGGCAGGGGCAGATACGCAGTATTTT
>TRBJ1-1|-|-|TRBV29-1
CSVEAESPPEAFF
TGCAGCGTTGAAGCCGAGAGTCCCCCCGAAGCTTTCTTT
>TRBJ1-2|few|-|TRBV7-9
CASSLSAVHYGYTF
TGTGCCAGCAGCCTTAGTGCGGTACACTATGGCTACACCTTC
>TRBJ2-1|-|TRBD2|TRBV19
CASSRGLAAYNEQFF
TGTGCCAGTAGTAGGGGACTAGCGGCCTACAATGAGCAGTTCTTC
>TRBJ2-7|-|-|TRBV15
CATSHRGAAYEQYF
TGTGCCACCAGCCACCGGGGGGCCGCCTACGAGCAGTACTTC
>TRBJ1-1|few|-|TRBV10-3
CAISETPGTPNTEAFF
TGTGCCATCAGTGAAACCCCCGGGACACCGAACACTGAAGCTTTCTTT
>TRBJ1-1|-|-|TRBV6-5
CASGRTADEAFF
TGTGCCAGCGGACGGACGGCAGATGAAGCTTTCTTT
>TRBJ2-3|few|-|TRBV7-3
CASSLSTDTQYF
TGTGCCAGCAGCTTATCGACAGATACGCAGTATTTT
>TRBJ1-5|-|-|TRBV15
CATSRALRDTDQPQHF
TGTGCCACCAGCAGAGCGCTCCGGGACACTGATCAGCCCCAGCATTTT
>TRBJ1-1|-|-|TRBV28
CASSSTLVNTEAFF
TGTGCCAGCAGTTCCACGTTGGTGAACACTGAAGCTTTCTTT
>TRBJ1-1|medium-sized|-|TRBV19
CASRTTPKNTEAFF
TGTGCCAGTAGAACCACACCAAAGAACACTGAAGCTTTCTTT
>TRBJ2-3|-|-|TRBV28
CASSLPVDTQYF
TGTGCCAGCAGTTTGCCGGTAGATACGCAGTATTTT
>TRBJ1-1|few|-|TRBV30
CAWKLGSVTEAFF
TGTGCCTGGAAATTAGGGTCGGTGACTGAAGCTTTCTTT
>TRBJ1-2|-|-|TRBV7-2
CASSLQGVGYTF
TGTGCCAGCAGCTTACAGGGTGTAGGCTACACCTTC
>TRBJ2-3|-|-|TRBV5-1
CASTISTDTQYF
TGCGCCAGTACAATTAGCACAGATACGCAGTATTTT
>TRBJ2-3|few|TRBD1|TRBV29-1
CSVDQGADTQYF
TGCAGCGTTGATCAGGGGGCAGATACGCAGTATTTT
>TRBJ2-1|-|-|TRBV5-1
CASSLAAGREQFF
TGCGCCAGCAGCCTGGCGGCGGGTCGGGAGCAGTTCTTC
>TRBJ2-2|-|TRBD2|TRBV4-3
CASSPAMTSGTNTGELFF
TGCGCCAGCAGCCCTGCCATGACTAGCGGGACCAACACCGGGGAGCTGTTTTTT
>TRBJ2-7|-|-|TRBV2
CASSFGPYEQYF
TGTGCCAGCAGTTTTGGCCCGTACGAGCAGTACTTC
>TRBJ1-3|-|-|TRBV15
CATSRDNVNTIYF
TGTGCCACCAGCAGAGATAACGTAAACACCATATATTTT
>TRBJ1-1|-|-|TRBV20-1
CSAPQGTEAFF
TGCAGTGCGCCCCAGGGGACTGAAGCTTTCTTT